The 29 T cell receptor beta chains presented below share a single source sample, sequenced in a study of blood T cell repertoires in COVID-19. Measured with immunoSEQ multiplex PCR; TCRdb has only the in-frame clones, and not every one. There are roughly 330,000 clones in the sample; over 80% occur only once, and 9.9% lies in the top ten. Sequenced input: peripheral blood. The receptors shown here come from a man aged 25-45 years with COVID-19, enrolled during active disease.

V and J are TRBV19 and TRBJ2-1, with 7 nucleotides matching TRBD2. In germline, CDR1 is LNHDA, CDR2 SQIVND (reference sequence). Unmatched junction bases numbered 5, after V lost 5 bases and J lost 1 base. This CDR3 has 15 residues. The CDR3 sequence is CASSPRTSSYNEQFF. CDR3 coding DNA: TGTGCCAGTAGTCCCCGGACTAGTTCCTACAATGAGCAGTTCTTC.

The chain uses TRBV18 and TRBJ2-5, with 8 nucleotides matching TRBD1. Germline V gives CDR1 KGHSH, CDR2 LQKENI. The CDR3 runs 15 residues. V was pared by 0 bases and J by 5 bases, with 5 bases of the junction left unmatched. The DNA of the CDR3 is TGTGCCAGCTCACCACCCGCAGGGGGCCAGGAGACCCAGTACTTC. This gives the protein CASSPPAGGQETQYF.

This CDR3 reads CASSPAGLNSNLFTYNEQFF. As DNA, the CDR3 is TGCGCCAGCAGCCCCGCCGGACTAAACTCTAACCTCTTTACGTACAATGAGCAGTTCTTC. The rearrangement links TRBV5-1 to TRBJ2-1; possibly TRBD2 for D (6 bases). Deletions cut 4 bases from V and 4 bases from J, with 30 bases between. CDR3 size: 20 residues. In germline, CDR1 is SGHRS, CDR2 YFSETQ.

The chain uses TRBV6-2 or TRBV6-3 and TRBJ2-7; 8 nucleotides line up with TRBD2. CDR1 is MNHEY, CDR2 SVGEGT, per germline. This CDR3 is 15 amino acids long. Germline trimming cut 6 bases from V and 2 bases from J; bases unmatched to any gene: 9. CDR3 bases: TGTGCCAGCAGCCGTATAGCGGGAATTGCCTACGAGCAGTACTTC. Protein product: CASSRIAGIAYEQYF.

V usage is TRBV18 and J usage is TRBJ2-3, with a tentative D call TRBD1 (5 bases). Germline CDR1 KGHSH, CDR2 LQKENI. This CDR3 has 15 residues. V lost 3 bases and J 3 bases, leaving 13 bases between the germline ends. CDR3 coding DNA: TGTGCCAGCTCACCCGGATTGACAGCTACAGATACGCAGTATTTT. The encoded protein is CASSPGLTATDTQYF.

V is TRBV7-2 and J is TRBJ2-7; D is perhaps TRBD1 (5 bases). V lost 5 bases and J lost 1, with 12 bases in between. The germline gives CDR1 SGHTA, CDR2 FQGNSA. The CDR3 consists of 14 residues. CDR3 loop: CASSEQTVSYEQYF. For the CDR3, the DNA is TGTGCCAGCAGCGAACAGACAGTATCCTACGAGCAGTACTTC.

The chain has TRBV27 and TRBJ1-5; D unclear. Trimming pared 6 bases from V and 4 bases from J, leaving 13 bases between. This CDR3 region has 14 residues. Germline lookup yields CDR1 MNHEY and CDR2 SMNVEV (reference sequence). This CDR3 reads CASSFDIMNQPQHF. The CDR3 coding sequence is TGTGCCAGCAGCTTCGACATTATGAATCAGCCCCAGCATTTT.

V is TRBV18 and J is TRBJ2-1; TRBD1 aligns across 7 bases. V gave up 4 bases and J gave up 5 bases; unmatched junction bases: 11. This CDR3 has 16 residues. CDR1 and CDR2 from the germline V gene are KGHSH and LQKENI. The DNA for the CDR3 is TGTGCCAGCTCACTCCTAACCGGGACAGCTAACAATGAGCAGTTCTTC. It codes for CASSLLTGTANNEQFF.

The chain is built from TRBV29-1 and TRBJ1-2, with TRBD1 matching 8 bases. Germline-derived CDR1 and CDR2 are SQVTM and ANQGSEA. The ends lost 7 bases at V and 6 bases at J; junction bases unmatched: 16. The CDR3 sequence is 15 residues long. CDR3 DNA: TGCAGCGCCGGGACCGGACAGGGAAGGCGCGATGGCTACACCTTC. Translated, it gives CSAGTGQGRRDGYTF.

This chain links TRBV19 with TRBJ1-1; D is undetermined. Trimming took 1 base from V and 2 from J, leaving 8 bases between them. The CDR3 length is 14 residues. CDR1 and CDR2 from the germline V gene are LNHDA and SQIVND (reference sequence). DNA for the CDR3: TGTGCCAGTAGTATAGGAGGGAGTAACACTGAAGCTTTCTTT. Translated: CASSIGGSNTEAFF.

The chain has TRBV24-1 and TRBJ2-2; D is possibly TRBD1 (5 bases). Germline CDR1 reads KGHDR; CDR2 reads SFDVKD. V lost 5 bases and J 0 bases, leaving 9 bases between the germline ends. This CDR3 comprises 15 residues. CDR3 in amino acids: CATSADTSNTGELFF. In DNA, the CDR3 is TGTGCCACCAGTGCGGACACTTCGAACACCGGGGAGCTGTTTTTT.

The rearrangement joins TRBV19 to TRBJ1-2; D is unclear. The CDR3 has 14 residues. Germline values: CDR1 LNHDA, CDR2 SQIVND (reference sequence). V lost 6 bases and J lost 0, with 11 bases in between. CDR3 DNA sequence: TGTGCCAGTAGGGTCGGCAGGACTAACTATGGCTACACCTTC. It is translated as CASRVGRTNYGYTF.

The rearrangement joins TRBV7-9 to TRBJ1-5, with unresolved D. Germline lookup yields CDR1 SEHNR and CDR2 FQNEAQ (reference sequence). Trimming cost V 3 bases and J 6 bases, with 6 bases left between them. This CDR3 spans 12 amino acids. CDR3 amino acids: CASSFQIQPQHF. CDR3 sequence (DNA): TGTGCCAGCAGCTTTCAAATTCAGCCCCAGCATTTT.

The chain employs TRBV5-4 and TRBJ2-1; 10 bases are shared with TRBD2. This CDR3 comprises 16 residues. V gave up 4 bases and J gave up 3 bases; unmatched junction bases: 7. Germline values: CDR1 SGHNT, CDR2 YYREEE (reference sequence). This chain's CDR3 is CASSPSSGRGYNEQFF. The CDR3 nucleotides are TGTGCCAGCAGCCCGTCTAGCGGGAGAGGCTACAATGAGCAGTTCTTC.

The chain uses TRBV5-6 and TRBJ1-1; D remains ambiguous. The CDR3 runs 14 residues. Trimming pared 2 bases from V and 6 bases from J, leaving 14 bases between. The germline V gene encodes CDR1 SGHDT and CDR2 YYEEEE. The chain's CDR3 is CASSFTTPGAEAFF. Here the CDR3 DNA reads TGTGCCAGCAGCTTCACAACCCCCGGGGCTGAAGCTTTCTTT.

This rearrangement joins TRBV4-2 to TRBJ2-1; 7 bases map to TRBD2. After removal of 1 base from V and 8 bases from J, the junction contained 8 bases not matched to a gene. Germline loops: CDR1 LGHNA, CDR2 YNFKEQ. This CDR3 region has 15 residues. Here the CDR3 reads CASSQVGGGGDEQFF. The CDR3 nucleotides are TGTGCCAGCAGCCAAGTCGGCGGGGGAGGGGATGAGCAGTTCTTC.

This chain connects TRBV4-1 to TRBJ2-7; TRBD2 matches 9 bases. This CDR3 comprises 19 residues. The junction had 16 bases not matched to a gene; V was cut back by 4 bases and J by 0 bases. Germline V CDR1 and CDR2: MGHRA, YSYEKL. CDR3: CASSPWGGKREAISYEQYF. Written as DNA, the CDR3 is TGCGCCAGCAGCCCTTGGGGTGGAAAGCGGGAGGCCATCTCCTACGAGCAGTACTTC.

V gene TRBV15 combines with J gene TRBJ1-6; D may be TRBD1 (6 bases). Trimming left V 5 bases short and J 0 bases short, with 17 bases between. The CDR3 runs to 18 residues. Germline values: CDR1 LNHNV, CDR2 YYDKDF (reference sequence). The CDR3 sequence is CATSSQGFGPSYNSPLHF. The DNA for the CDR3 is TGTGCCACCAGCTCTCAGGGGTTTGGCCCCTCCTATAATTCACCCCTCCACTTT.

This clone appeared once. The chain has TRBV7-2 and TRBJ2-7; a possible D gene is TRBD1 (6 bases). Germline CDR1 SGHTA, CDR2 FQGNSA. V was clipped by 3 bases and J by 0 bases, with 12 bases between them. CDR3 length: 15 residues. This CDR3 is CASSFSDRPSYEQYF. The CDR3 DNA follows: TGTGCCAGCAGCTTCTCGGACAGACCCTCCTACGAGCAGTACTTC.

This clone was counted once. The rearrangement links TRBV27 to TRBJ1-2; 12 nucleotides line up with TRBD1. This CDR3 has 16 residues. The trim removed 4 bases at V and 8 bases at J, leaving 11 bases unmatched. Germline-derived CDR1 and CDR2 are MNHEY and SMNVEV (reference sequence). The CDR3 sequence: CASSSLGTGGAVGYTF. Here the CDR3 DNA reads TGTGCCAGCAGTTCCCTAGGGACAGGGGGCGCCGTAGGCTACACCTTC.

The chain has TRBV27 and TRBJ2-7; a weak D match, TRBD2 (6 bases). CDR1 is MNHEY, CDR2 SMNVEV, per germline (reference sequence). V lost 3 bases to trimming and J lost 6 bases, with 15 bases between them. The CDR3 spans 14 residues. CDR3 nucleotide sequence: TGTGCCAGCAGTTTCGGCGGGACCCTACTCGAGCAGTACTTC. Protein sequence: CASSFGGTLLEQYF.

The count of this clone is one. V is TRBV19 and J is TRBJ2-7, with 9 nucleotides matching TRBD1. The CDR3 is made up of 15 amino acids. Per the germline V gene, CDR1 is LNHDA and CDR2 is SQIVND (reference sequence). J was trimmed by 2 bases and V by 7 bases; bases with no gene match: 9. The CDR3 sequence: CASTDTGTGTYEQYF. In DNA, the CDR3 is TGTGCCAGTACGGATACCGGGACAGGGACCTACGAGCAGTACTTC.

The chain combines TRBV6-5 with TRBJ1-6; D is undetermined. The CDR3 contains 15 residues. Trimming stripped 2 bases from V and 8 bases from J, with 13 bases between. The germline V gene has CDR1 MNHEY and CDR2 SVGAGI. The CDR3 nucleotides read TGTGCCAGCAGTTACGTAGGGAGGAGCTATTCACCCCTCCACTTT. Residues: CASSYVGRSYSPLHF.

The rearrangement uses TRBV10-3 and TRBJ2-2; no reliable D call. V was pared by 7 bases and J by 0 bases, with 15 bases between. Germline lookup yields CDR1 ENHRY and CDR2 SYGVKD. This CDR3 is built from 16 residues. The CDR3 region is CAIKPSAGPNTGELFF. CDR3 in DNA: TGTGCCATCAAACCCTCGGCTGGGCCGAACACCGGGGAGCTGTTTTTT.

V gene TRBV5-6 combines with J gene TRBJ1-1; D not resolved. Per the germline V gene, CDR1 is SGHDT and CDR2 is YYEEEE. The CDR3 covers 13 residues. The germline V and J ends were trimmed by 5 bases and 5 bases, with 13 bases remaining between them. The CDR3 coding sequence is TGTGCCAGCAGACGAGGAAGGCTTACTGAAGCTTTCTTT. The encoded protein is CASRRGRLTEAFF.

The chain carries TRBV12-5 and TRBJ2-7, with D perhaps TRBD2 (6 bases). The V end was cut by 0 bases, the J end by 2 bases, with 23 bases between. The CDR3 is 19 residues long. Germline assignment: CDR1 LGHNT and CDR2 FRNRAP. CDR3 protein: CASGLVASVAIRLTYEQYF. The CDR3 DNA reads as TGTGCTAGTGGTTTGGTAGCTAGCGTCGCGATACGCCTCACCTACGAGCAGTACTTC.

V usage is TRBV24-1 and J usage is TRBJ2-1; 14 nucleotides line up with TRBD2. CDR1 and CDR2 (germline): KGHDR, SFDVKD. The CDR3 is 17 residues long. V shed 3 bases, J shed 6 bases, and the junction held 6 bases outside the gene matches. The CDR3 reads CATSDPTGTSGSNEQFF. The CDR3 region has the DNA TGTGCCACCAGTGATCCAACAGGGACTAGCGGGAGCAATGAGCAGTTCTTC.

This chain uses TRBV10-3 with TRBJ2-7; 7 positions agree with TRBD1. V gave up 3 bases and J gave up 3 bases; unmatched junction bases: 14. Germline loops: CDR1 ENHRY, CDR2 SYGVKD. The CDR3 contains 17 residues. CDR3 loop: CAISDSFTRRDSYEQYF. In DNA, the CDR3 is TGTGCCATCAGTGACTCTTTTACTCGCCGGGACAGCTACGAGCAGTACTTC.

V and J are TRBV6-5 and TRBJ2-3; 7 bases match TRBD1. The CDR3 length is 14 residues. The V segment lost 6 bases and the J segment 3 bases; nucleotides outside the gene matches: 6. The germline V gene has CDR1 MNHEY and CDR2 SVGAGI. The CDR3 loop is CASSWTGWTDTQYF. The CDR3 bases are TGTGCCAGCAGCTGGACAGGTTGGACAGATACGCAGTATTTT.